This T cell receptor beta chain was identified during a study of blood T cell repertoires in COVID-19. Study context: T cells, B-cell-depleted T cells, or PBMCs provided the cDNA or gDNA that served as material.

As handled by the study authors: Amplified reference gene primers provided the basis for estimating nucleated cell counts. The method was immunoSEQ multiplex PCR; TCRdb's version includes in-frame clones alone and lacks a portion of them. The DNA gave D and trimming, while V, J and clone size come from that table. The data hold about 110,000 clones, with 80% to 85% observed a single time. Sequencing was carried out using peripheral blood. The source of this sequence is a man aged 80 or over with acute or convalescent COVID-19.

CDR3 protein: CASSSSHEQYF. The CDR3 nucleotides read TGTGCCAGCTCATCGTCCCACGAGCAGTACTTC. The rearrangement links TRBV18 to TRBJ2-7; no firm D call. V was shortened by 5 bases and J by 5 bases, with 7 bases between the two germline ends. This CDR3 has 11 residues. Germline lookup yields CDR1 KGHSH and CDR2 LQKENI.